The clone carrying this T cell receptor (beta chain) was seen only a few times. Antigen unknown. It was through 5'RACE template switching that TCR cDNA was made, with a universal primer site and UMIs added. TCRdb re-analysed the 5' RACE reads in MiXCR, keeping a single row per CDR3 protein. The data contain hundreds of thousands of distinct CDR3 sequences, about 5.2% of them singletons. This record belongs to a study of T cells after yellow fever vaccination. CDR3 length: 14 residues. The trim removed 1 base at V and 6 bases at J, leaving 3 bases unmatched. The V gene's germline CDR1 is SGHTA and CDR2 FQGNSA. Study observations and caveats: Subsequent to the booster, the majority of primary-vaccination clones reappeared (96% CD4, 80% to 90% CD8).

The clonotype was recovered from a man aged 18 to 29 who received the YFV17D yellow fever vaccine. The starting material was CD4+ T cells sorted from PBMCs, obtained on the day of the yellow fever booster vaccination. This sequence joins TRBV7-2 and TRBJ1-2; 9 nucleotides align to TRBD1. DNA of the CDR3: TGTGCCAGCAGCTTAGGAGGACAGGGGCATGGCTACACCTTC. This gives the protein CASSLGGQGHGYTF.